The clone carrying this TCR beta chain was seen only once. This specimen comes from a study of tissue T cells after allogeneic stem cell transplantation. Sequencing used immunoSEQ multiplex PCR; TCRdb keeps in-frame clones, though not all of them. In the table there are about 6,700 clones, 65% to 80% of which are singletons. The CDR3 consists of 14 residues. The V and J ends lost 6 bases and 1 base respectively, with 12 bases between them. Germline V gene lookup returns CDR1 SEHNR and CDR2 FQNEAQ (reference sequence). The J gene is TRBJ2-5, the V gene TRBV7-9; D is unclear. The origin of this receptor is a male patient at least 60 years old with steroid-refractory graft-versus-host disease after an allogeneic stem cell transplant. Some of these T cells may belong to the graft donor. The material was skin, obtained at autopsy. The CDR3 region has the DNA TGTGCCAGCAGTCACGGGCGTCTCCAAGAGACCCAGTACTTC. It encodes CASSHGRLQETQYF.